A single TCR beta chain is shown here with its context. The sample is drawn from a study of blood T cell repertoires in COVID-19. Overall study context: Italy, Spain and the United States were the sources of the convalescent and acute COVID-19 samples.

Germline V lookup: CDR1 SEHNR, CDR2 FQNEAQ (reference sequence). The V segment lost 5 bases and the J segment 5 bases; nucleotides outside the gene matches: 3. This CDR3 comprises 13 residues. Original analysis: Reference gene primers were amplified, and this amplification served to estimate nucleated cell counts. Repertoires were generated with immunoSEQ multiplex PCR, while TCRdb's copy carries only in-frame clones and drops some. V, J and clone size were drawn from that table, and D and trimming were deduced from the DNA. The repertoire consists of 270,000 or so clones, with almost 90% occurring once and the leading ten covering 2.1%.

The V and J genes are TRBV7-9 and TRBJ1-1, with TRBD1 matching over 9 bases. This receptor was identified in a woman in her sixties with COVID-19, enrolled during active disease. Material: peripheral blood. The CDR3 protein is CASSKDRGTEAFF. The CDR3, as DNA: TGTGCCAGCAGCAAGGACAGGGGAACTGAAGCTTTCTTT. Based on the CDR3 plus reference TRBV7-9 and TRBJ1-1, the full variable domain is DTGVSQNPRHKITKRGQNVTFRCDPISEHNRLYWYRQTLGQGPEFLTYFQNEAQLEKSRLLSDRFSAERPKGSFSTLEIQRTEQGDSAMYLCASSKDRGTEAFFGQGTRLTVV.